This T cell receptor beta chain was identified during a study of shared T cell receptors in the human thymus. Trimming stripped 4 bases from V and 5 bases from J, with 14 bases between. Germline V gene sequence: CDR1 SEHNR, CDR2 FQNEAQ (reference sequence). The CDR3 contains 14 residues. TCRdb's table, derived via immunoSEQ multiplex PCR, lists solely in-frame clones and lacks some. The data hold approximately 660,000 clones, with approximately 87% observed a single time. This sample also belongs to another study, concerning human thymus T cells. That report adds: Donors consisted of healthy Finnish infants (having corrective surgery for congenital heart defects). Within thymic and blood repertoires, V and J gene usage appeared to be biased. The related literature has documented a marked overlap of thymic repertoires among unrelated individuals.

This sequence originates from a boy younger than two with a congenital heart defect. The rearrangement links TRBV7-9 to TRBJ2-5; D is perhaps TRBD2 (7 bases). The sample taken for sequencing was thymocytes. CDR3 residues: CASSWGGQMETQYF. In DNA form, the CDR3 reads TGTGCCAGCAGCTGGGGGGGACAAATGGAGACCCAGTACTTC.